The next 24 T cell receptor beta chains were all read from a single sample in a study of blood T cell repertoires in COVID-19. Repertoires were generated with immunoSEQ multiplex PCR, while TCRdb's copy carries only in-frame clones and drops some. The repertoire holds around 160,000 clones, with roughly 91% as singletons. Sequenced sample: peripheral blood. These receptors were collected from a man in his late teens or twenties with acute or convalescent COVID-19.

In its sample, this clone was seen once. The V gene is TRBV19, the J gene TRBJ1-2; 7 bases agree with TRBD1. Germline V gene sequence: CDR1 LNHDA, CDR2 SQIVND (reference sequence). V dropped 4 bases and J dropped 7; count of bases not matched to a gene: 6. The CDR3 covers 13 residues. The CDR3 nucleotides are TGTGCCAGTAGTACCCCCGACAGGGCTGGCTACACCTTC. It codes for CASSTPDRAGYTF. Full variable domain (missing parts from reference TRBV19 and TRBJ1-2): DGGITQSPKYLFRKEGQNVTLSCEQNLNHDAMYWYRQDPGQGLRLIYYSQIVNDFQKGDIAEGYSVSREKKESFPLTVTSAQKNPTAFYLCASSTPDRAGYTFGSGTRLTVV.

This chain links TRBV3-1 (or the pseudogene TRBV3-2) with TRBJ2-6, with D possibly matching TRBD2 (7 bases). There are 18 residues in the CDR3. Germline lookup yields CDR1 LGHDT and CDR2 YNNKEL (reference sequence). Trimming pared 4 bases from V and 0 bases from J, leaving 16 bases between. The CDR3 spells CASSPPGRGHSGANVLTF. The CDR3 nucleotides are TGTGCCAGCAGCCCCCCAGGGCGGGGGCACTCTGGGGCCAACGTCCTGACTTTC.

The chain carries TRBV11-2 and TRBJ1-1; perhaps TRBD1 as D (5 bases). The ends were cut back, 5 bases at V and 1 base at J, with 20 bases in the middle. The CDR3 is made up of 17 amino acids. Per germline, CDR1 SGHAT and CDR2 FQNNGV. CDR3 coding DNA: TGTGCCAGCAGCCGCCTCCCAGGGAATGTCCCGAACACTGAAGCTTTCTTT. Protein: CASSRLPGNVPNTEAFF.

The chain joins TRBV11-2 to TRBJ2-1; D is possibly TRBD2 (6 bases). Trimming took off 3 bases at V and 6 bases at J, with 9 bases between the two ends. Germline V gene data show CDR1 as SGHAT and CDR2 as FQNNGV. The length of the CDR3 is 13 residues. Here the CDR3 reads CASSLREGNEQFF. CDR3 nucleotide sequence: TGTGCCAGCAGCTTGCGGGAAGGCAATGAGCAGTTCTTC.

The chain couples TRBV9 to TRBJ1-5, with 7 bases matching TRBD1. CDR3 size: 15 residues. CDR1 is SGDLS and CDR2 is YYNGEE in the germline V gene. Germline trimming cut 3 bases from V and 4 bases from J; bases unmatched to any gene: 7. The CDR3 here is CASSEGAGLNQPQHF. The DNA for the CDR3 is TGTGCCAGCAGCGAGGGGGCAGGGTTGAATCAGCCCCAGCATTTT.

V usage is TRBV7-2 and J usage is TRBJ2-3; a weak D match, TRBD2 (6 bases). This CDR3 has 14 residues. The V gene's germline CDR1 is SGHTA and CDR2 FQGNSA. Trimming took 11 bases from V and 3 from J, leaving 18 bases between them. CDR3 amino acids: CASKSGRDTDTQYF. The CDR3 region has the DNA TGTGCCTCGAAGTCGGGGCGGGATACAGATACGCAGTATTTT.

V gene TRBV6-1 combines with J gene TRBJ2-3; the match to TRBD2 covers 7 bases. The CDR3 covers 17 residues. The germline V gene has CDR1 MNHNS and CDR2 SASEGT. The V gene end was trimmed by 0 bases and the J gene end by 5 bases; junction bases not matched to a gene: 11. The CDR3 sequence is CASSEALLAGAIDTQYF. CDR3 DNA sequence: TGTGCCAGCAGTGAAGCGCTCTTGGCGGGAGCGATAGATACGCAGTATTTT.

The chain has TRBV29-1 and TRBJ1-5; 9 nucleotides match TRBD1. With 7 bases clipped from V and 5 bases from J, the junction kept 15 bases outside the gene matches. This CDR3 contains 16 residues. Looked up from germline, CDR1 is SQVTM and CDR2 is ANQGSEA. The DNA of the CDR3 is TGCAGCGCCCTCACGCCGGGACAGGGACATGATCAGCCCCAGCATTTT. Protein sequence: CSALTPGQGHDQPQHF. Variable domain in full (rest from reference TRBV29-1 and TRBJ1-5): SAVISQKPSRDICQRGTSLTIQCQVDSQVTMMFWYRQQPGQSLTLIATANQGSEATYESGFVIDKFPISRPNLTFSTLTVSNMSPEDSSIYLCSALTPGQGHDQPQHFGDGTRLSIL.

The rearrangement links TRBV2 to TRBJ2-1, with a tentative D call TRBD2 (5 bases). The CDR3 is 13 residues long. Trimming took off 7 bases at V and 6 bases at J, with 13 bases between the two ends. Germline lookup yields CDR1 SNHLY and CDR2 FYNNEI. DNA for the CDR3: TGTGCCAGCACATTGAGGGTTTTCAATGAGCAGTTCTTC. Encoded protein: CASTLRVFNEQFF.

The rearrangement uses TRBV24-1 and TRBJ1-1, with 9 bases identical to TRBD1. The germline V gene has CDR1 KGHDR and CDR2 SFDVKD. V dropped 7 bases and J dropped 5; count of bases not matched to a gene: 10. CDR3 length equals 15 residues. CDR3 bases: TGTGCCACCAGCGAAGGACGCGGGACAGGGACTGAAGCTTTCTTT. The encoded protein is CATSEGRGTGTEAFF.

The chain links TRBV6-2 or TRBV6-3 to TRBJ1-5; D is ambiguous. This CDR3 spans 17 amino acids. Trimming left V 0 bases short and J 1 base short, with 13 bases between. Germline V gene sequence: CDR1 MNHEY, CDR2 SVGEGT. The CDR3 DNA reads TGTGCCAGCAGTTACTCGGGCCTAGCCACCAGCAATCAGCCCCAGCATTTT. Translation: CASSYSGLATSNQPQHF.

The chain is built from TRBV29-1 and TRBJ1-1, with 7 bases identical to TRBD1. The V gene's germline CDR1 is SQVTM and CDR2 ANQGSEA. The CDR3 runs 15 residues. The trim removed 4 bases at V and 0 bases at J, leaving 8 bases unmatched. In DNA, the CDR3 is TGCAGCGTTGGGAGGACAGGAGCTATGAACACTGAAGCTTTCTTT. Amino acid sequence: CSVGRTGAMNTEAFF.

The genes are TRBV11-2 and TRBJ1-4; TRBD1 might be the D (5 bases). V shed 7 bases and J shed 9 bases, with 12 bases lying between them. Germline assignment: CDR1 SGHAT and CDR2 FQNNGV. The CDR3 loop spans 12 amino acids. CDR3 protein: CASTVKGKKLFF. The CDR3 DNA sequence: TGTGCCAGCACCGTTAAGGGGAAAAAACTGTTTTTT. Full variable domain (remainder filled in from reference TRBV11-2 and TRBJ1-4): EAGVAQSPRYKIIEKRQSVAFWCNPISGHATLYWYQQILGQGPKLLIQFQNNGVVDDSQLPKDRFSAERLKGVDSTLKIQPAKLEDSAVYLCASTVKGKKLFFGSGTQLSVL.

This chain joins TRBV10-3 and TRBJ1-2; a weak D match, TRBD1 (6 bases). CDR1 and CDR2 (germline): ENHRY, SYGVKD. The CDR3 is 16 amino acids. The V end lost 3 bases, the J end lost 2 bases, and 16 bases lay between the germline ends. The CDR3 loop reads CAISDIRSQGNYGYTF. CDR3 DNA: TGTGCCATCAGTGACATTCGGTCACAGGGAAACTATGGCTACACCTTC.

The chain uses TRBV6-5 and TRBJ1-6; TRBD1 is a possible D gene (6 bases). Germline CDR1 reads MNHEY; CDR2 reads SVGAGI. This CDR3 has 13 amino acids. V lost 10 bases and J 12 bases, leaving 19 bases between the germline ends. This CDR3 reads CATSDREKEPLHF. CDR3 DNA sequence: TGTGCCACCTCGGACAGAGAGAAGGAACCCCTCCACTTT.

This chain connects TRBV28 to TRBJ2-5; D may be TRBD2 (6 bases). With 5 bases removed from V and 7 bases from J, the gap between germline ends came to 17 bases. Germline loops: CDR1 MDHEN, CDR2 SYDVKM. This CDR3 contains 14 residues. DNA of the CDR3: TGTGCCAGCAGTCCGGGGCTAGCGCGGGGGACCCAGTACTTC. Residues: CASSPGLARGTQYF.

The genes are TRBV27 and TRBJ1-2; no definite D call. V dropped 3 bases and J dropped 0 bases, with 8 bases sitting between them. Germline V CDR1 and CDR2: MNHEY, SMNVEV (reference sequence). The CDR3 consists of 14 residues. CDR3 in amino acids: CASSLTRSNYGYTF. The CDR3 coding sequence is TGTGCCAGCAGTTTGACGCGGTCTAACTATGGCTACACCTTC.

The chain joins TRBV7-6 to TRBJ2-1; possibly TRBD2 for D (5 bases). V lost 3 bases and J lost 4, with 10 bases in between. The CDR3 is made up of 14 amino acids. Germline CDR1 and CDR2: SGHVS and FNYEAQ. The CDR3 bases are TGTGCCAGCAGCTTTGCAGAGGGTTACAATGAGCAGTTCTTC. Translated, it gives CASSFAEGYNEQFF.

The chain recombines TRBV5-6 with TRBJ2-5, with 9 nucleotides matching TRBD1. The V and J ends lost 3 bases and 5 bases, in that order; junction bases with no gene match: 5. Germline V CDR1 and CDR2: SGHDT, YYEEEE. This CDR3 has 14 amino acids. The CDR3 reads CASSSGTGFETQYF. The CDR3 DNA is TGTGCCAGCAGCTCCGGGACAGGGTTTGAGACCCAGTACTTC.

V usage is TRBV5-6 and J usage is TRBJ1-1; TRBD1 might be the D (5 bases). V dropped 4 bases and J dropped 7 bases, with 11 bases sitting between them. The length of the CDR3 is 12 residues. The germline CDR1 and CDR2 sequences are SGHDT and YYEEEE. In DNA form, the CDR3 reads TGTGCCAGCAGCGTATCACAGGATGAAGCTTTCTTT. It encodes CASSVSQDEAFF.

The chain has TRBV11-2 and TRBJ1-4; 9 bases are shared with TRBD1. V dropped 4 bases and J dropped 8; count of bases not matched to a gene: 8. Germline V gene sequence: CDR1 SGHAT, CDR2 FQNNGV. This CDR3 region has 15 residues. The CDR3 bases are TGTGCCAGCAGCTCCTACCGGGACAGGGAAGAAAAACTGTTTTTT. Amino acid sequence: CASSSYRDREEKLFF.

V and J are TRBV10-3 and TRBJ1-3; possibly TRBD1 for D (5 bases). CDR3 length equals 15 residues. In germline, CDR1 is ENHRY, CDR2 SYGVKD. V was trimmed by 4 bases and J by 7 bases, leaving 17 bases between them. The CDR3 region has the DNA TGTGCCATCAGTGCCGCTACCCCGGGGGGGAACACCATATATTTT. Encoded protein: CAISAATPGGNTIYF.

The CDR3 DNA reads TGTGCCAGCAGCTTGGTGACAGTCACGTCGTGGGGCTACACCTTC. Amino acids: CASSLVTVTSWGYTF. This chain connects TRBV5-6 to TRBJ1-2; maybe TRBD1 (5 bases). The V gene lost 0 bases and the J gene lost 8 bases, with 17 bases spanning the gap. This CDR3 is built from 15 residues. From germline, CDR1 is SGHDT and CDR2 YYEEEE.

This CDR3 is CASSLGLAGGQGTDTQYF. CDR3 bases: TGTGCCAGCAGCTTGGGACTAGCGGGGGGCCAAGGGACAGATACGCAGTATTTT. J is TRBJ2-3 and V is TRBV5-4; 13 bases align to TRBD2. Germline assignment: CDR1 SGHNT and CDR2 YYREEE (reference sequence). Trimming at V came to 0 bases and at J to 3 bases, leaving 7 bases not matched to a gene. The CDR3 sequence is 18 residues long.